The sequence of this T cell receptor (beta chain) was determined in a study of T cell responses to AZD1222 COVID-19 vaccine. This CDR3 region has 14 residues. Trimming took 2 bases from V and 3 from J; bases not matched to a gene: 2. Germline CDR1 MNHEY, CDR2 SVGAGI. TCRdb keeps only in-frame clones here, not all; method: immunoSEQ multiplex PCR. The sample records some 62,000 clones, roughly three quarters being singletons. This clonotype originated in an adult in good health. The sample in question was peripheral blood, obtained on day 0 of AZD1222 vaccination. The chain recombines TRBV6-5 with TRBJ1-2; 8 bases align to TRBD1. The CDR3 sequence: CASSYTGGHYGYTF. For the CDR3, the DNA is TGTGCCAGCAGTTACACAGGGGGGCACTATGGCTACACCTTC.